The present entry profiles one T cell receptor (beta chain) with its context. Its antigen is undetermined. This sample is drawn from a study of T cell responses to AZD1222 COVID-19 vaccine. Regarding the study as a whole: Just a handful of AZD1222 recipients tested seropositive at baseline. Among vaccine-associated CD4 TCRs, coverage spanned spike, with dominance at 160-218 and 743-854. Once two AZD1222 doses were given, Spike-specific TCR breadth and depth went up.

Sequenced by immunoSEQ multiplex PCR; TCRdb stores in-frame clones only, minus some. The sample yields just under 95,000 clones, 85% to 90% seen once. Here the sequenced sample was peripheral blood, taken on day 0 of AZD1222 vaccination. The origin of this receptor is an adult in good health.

Written as DNA, the CDR3 is TGTGCCGTTTGGTGGACAGATACGCAGTATTTT. Residues: CAVWWTDTQYF. The V and J genes are TRBV6-5 and TRBJ2-3; D call uncertain. CDR3 length equals 11 residues. Trimming pared 11 bases from V and 3 bases from J, leaving 9 bases between. Per the germline V gene, CDR1 is MNHEY and CDR2 is SVGAGI.